This is a list of T cell receptor beta chains from one sample in a study of long-term antiretroviral therapy in people with HIV. Measured with immunoSEQ multiplex PCR; TCRdb has only the in-frame clones, and not every one. Seen here are around 22,000 clones, roughly 84% observed once, and the top ten hold roughly 19%. Sample: unsorted PBMCs, taken 0.1 years before starting antiretroviral therapy. The receptors derive from a man between 18 and 35 years old with HIV. The CDR3 runs from the conserved cysteine through the conserved F or W. D genes are given only for firm matches. Clone size, where shown, is once, few, many, or a class for clones that have expanded.

>.|TRBV30|TRBD2|TRBJ2-3
CAWRPGLAEADTQYF
TGTGCCTGGAGGCCCGGACTAGCTGAGGCAGATACGCAGTATTTT
>.|TRBV5-1|.|TRBJ1-4
CASSSGENEKLFF
TGCGCCAGCAGCTCCGGGGAGAATGAAAAACTGTTTTTT
>.|TRBV9|.|TRBJ1-4
CASSATNEKLFF
TGTGCCAGCAGCGCTACTAATGAAAAACTGTTTTTT
>.|TRBV10-3|TRBD1|TRBJ1-2
CATHGQGSSYGYTF
TGTGCCACCCATGGACAGGGGTCATCCTATGGCTACACCTTC
>.|TRBV18|.|TRBJ1-4
CASSPPGRRNEKLFF
TGTGCCAGCTCACCTCCAGGACGGCGGAATGAAAAACTGTTTTTT
>.|TRBV4-1|TRBD1|TRBJ1-2
CASSPTGNALYGYTF
TGCGCCAGCAGCCCGACAGGGAACGCGCTTTATGGCTACACCTTC
>.|TRBV5-4|TRBD1|TRBJ2-7
CASSLEQGDEQYF
TGTGCCAGCAGCTTGGAACAGGGGGACGAGCAGTACTTC
>.|TRBV27|.|TRBJ1-1
CASTGHTEAFF
TGTGCCAGCACAGGTCACACTGAAGCTTTCTTT
>.|TRBV15|.|TRBJ2-7
CATSGRQGGPYEQYF
TGTGCCACCAGCGGGAGACAGGGAGGACCCTACGAGCAGTACTTC
>.|TRBV29-1|.|TRBJ1-1
CSVEKGTNTEAFF
TGCAGCGTTGAAAAAGGGACGAACACTGAAGCTTTCTTT
>.|TRBV7-3|TRBD2|TRBJ2-1
CASSLIGGDNEQFF
TGTGCCAGCAGCTTAATCGGGGGGGACAATGAGCAGTTCTTC
>.|TRBV10-3|.|TRBJ2-1
CAISESTSAGEQFF
TGTGCCATCAGTGAGTCGACGTCCGCCGGGGAGCAGTTCTTC
>.|TRBV27|.|TRBJ2-1
CASSFGSPPEEQFF
TGTGCCAGCAGTTTCGGCTCCCCTCCGGAGGAGCAGTTCTTC
>.|TRBV5-1|TRBD1|TRBJ1-1
CASSQQGGGTEAFF
TGCGCCAGCAGCCAACAGGGGGGGGGCACTGAAGCTTTCTTT
>few|TRBV28|TRBD1|TRBJ2-7
CASSSGQGQSYEQYF
TGTGCCAGCAGTTCGGGACAGGGCCAATCCTACGAGCAGTACTTC
>.|TRBV2|TRBD1|TRBJ1-1
CASSATTGGTEAFF
TGTGCCAGCAGTGCTACTACAGGGGGCACTGAAGCTTTCTTT
>.|TRBV7-9|.|TRBJ2-7
CASSWSRDGYEQYF
TGTGCCAGCAGCTGGTCCCGGGACGGATACGAGCAGTACTTC
>once|TRBV6-6|.|TRBJ1-2
CASRNGQQLGYTF
TGTGCCAGCAGAAACGGACAGCAGTTGGGCTACACCTTC
>.|TRBV5-1|.|TRBJ2-7
CASSIGGGREQYF
TGCGCCAGCAGCATTGGGGGGGGGCGGGAGCAGTACTTC
>.|TRBV4-1|.|TRBJ1-2
CASGHSVYTF
TGCGCCAGCGGTCACTCGGTTTACACCTTC
>.|TRBV5-5|.|TRBJ1-2
CASSLAVHFRYGYTF
TGTGCCAGCAGCTTGGCCGTCCACTTTCGGTATGGCTACACCTTC
>.|TRBV9|TRBD1|TRBJ2-1
CASSATGIDEQFF
TGTGCCAGCAGCGCGACAGGGATCGATGAGCAGTTCTTC
>.|TRBV30|.|TRBJ2-7
CAWRYKGPNYEQYF
TGTGCCTGGAGATATAAGGGTCCGAACTACGAGCAGTACTTC
>.|TRBV29-1|TRBD1|TRBJ1-5
CSVGDRGNQPQHF
TGCAGCGTTGGTGACAGGGGTAATCAGCCCCAGCATTTT
>.|TRBV4-2|.|TRBJ2-1
CASSPDQYNEQFF
TGTGCCAGCAGCCCTGACCAGTACAATGAGCAGTTCTTC
>.|TRBV7-2|TRBD2|TRBJ2-3
CASSFSGGAGDTQYF
TGTGCCAGCAGCTTTAGCGGGGGGGCCGGCGATACGCAGTATTTT
>once|TRBV28|.|TRBJ2-1
CASNPTGRNEQFF
TGTGCCAGCAACCCCACAGGGAGGAATGAGCAGTTCTTC
>.|TRBV5-6|TRBD2|TRBJ2-4
CASSLVREGTDIQYF
TGTGCCAGCAGCTTGGTACGGGAGGGGACGGACATTCAGTACTTC
>.|TRBV6-1|TRBD1|TRBJ1-2
CASSVDRERGYTF
TGTGCCAGCAGTGTGGACAGGGAAAGGGGCTACACCTTC
>.|TRBV28|TRBD1|TRBJ2-5
CASTLWAGGQQTQYF
TGTGCCAGCACCCTCTGGGCAGGGGGCCAGCAGACCCAGTACTTC
>few|TRBV19|.|TRBJ1-5
CASSFGVRQPQHF
TGTGCCAGTAGTTTCGGGGTACGTCAGCCCCAGCATTTT
>once|TRBV29-1|.|TRBJ2-3
CVGVEGRGTDTQYF
TGCGTCGGGGTCGAGGGAAGGGGCACAGATACGCAGTATTTT
>.|TRBV7-8|.|TRBJ1-1
CASSPNLQGYTEAFF
TGTGCCAGCAGCCCAAATCTCCAGGGGTACACTGAAGCTTTCTTT
>.|TRBV30|TRBD1|TRBJ2-3
CAWGGQGGTDTQYF
TGTGCCTGGGGGGGACAGGGGGGCACAGATACGCAGTATTTT
>once|TRBV27|TRBD2|TRBJ2-3
CASSLLSMAGEVTDTQYF
TGTGCCAGCAGTTTGCTCTCCATGGCGGGAGAGGTAACAGATACGCAGTATTTT
>.|TRBV5-5|.|TRBJ2-3
CASSLEQTRDTQYF
TGTGCCAGCAGCTTAGAACAAACAAGGGATACGCAGTATTTT
>.|TRBV19|.|TRBJ2-1
CASSRDSLSYNEQFF
TGTGCCAGTAGTCGGGACTCGCTCTCCTACAATGAGCAGTTCTTC
>once|TRBV27|TRBD1|TRBJ2-2
CASSFMGQGPTGELFF
TGTGCCAGCAGTTTTATGGGACAGGGTCCCACCGGGGAGCTGTTTTTT
>.|TRBV2|TRBD2|TRBJ2-1
CASRGQREFNEQFF
TGTGCCAGCAGGGGGCAGCGGGAGTTCAATGAGCAGTTCTTC
>.|TRBV5-1|.|TRBJ2-6
CASSPRDWSGANVLTF
TGCGCCAGCAGCCCAAGAGACTGGTCTGGGGCCAACGTCCTGACTTTC
>.|TRBV27|TRBD2|TRBJ2-7
CASSAGLAGGPYEQYF
TGTGCCAGCAGTGCGGGACTAGCGGGAGGGCCCTACGAGCAGTACTTC
>.|TRBV4-1|.|TRBJ2-1
CASSAGRSSYNEQFF
TGCGCCAGCTCCGCCGGTAGGAGCTCCTACAATGAGCAGTTCTTC
>.|TRBV5-1|TRBD1|TRBJ1-2
CASSPASGQGAWSYTF
TGCGCCAGCAGCCCGGCCTCCGGACAGGGGGCTTGGAGCTACACCTTC
>.|TRBV5-1|TRBD1|TRBJ1-3
CASSLGLPGQGFGNTIYF
TGCGCCAGCAGCTTGGGCTTACCGGGACAGGGGTTTGGAAACACCATATATTTT
>.|TRBV14|TRBD2|TRBJ2-3
CASSQDRREGRGTDTQYF
TGTGCCAGCAGCCAAGATCGACGGGAGGGCCGAGGCACAGATACGCAGTATTTT
>.|TRBV4-3|.|TRBJ1-3
CASSQKRTDTIYF
TGCGCCAGCAGCCAAAAACGGACAGACACCATATATTTT
>few|TRBV7-9|.|TRBJ1-2
CASSLPGGYGYTF
TGTGCCAGCAGCCTACCGGGGGGGTATGGCTACACCTTC
>.|TRBV19|.|TRBJ2-5
CASSGGPETQYF
TGTGCCAGTAGTGGGGGGCCGGAGACCCAGTACTTC
>.|TRBV4-1|.|TRBJ2-6
CASSQDLGSGANVLTF
TGCGCCAGCAGCCAAGATCTCGGCTCTGGGGCCAACGTCCTGACTTTC